This T cell receptor beta chain stems from a study of blood T cell repertoires in COVID-19. Across the whole study: The United States, Italy and Spain were the sources of the acute and convalescent COVID-19 samples.

In germline, CDR1 is KGHSH, CDR2 LQKENI. V was shortened by 2 bases and J by 0 bases, with 8 bases between the two germline ends. The CDR3 extends over 15 amino acids. Original analysis: Scientists estimated how many nucleated cells there were by amplifying reference gene primers. TCRdb's table, derived via immunoSEQ multiplex PCR, lists solely in-frame clones and lacks some. The DNA gave D and trimming, while V, J and clone size come from that table. In the table there are roughly 160,000 clones, over 70% of which are singletons. Comment on this clone: Distinct nucleotide sequences in the sample also encode this CDR3.

The sequencing sample was made of PBMCs or T cells enriched from blood (not recorded which). V gene TRBV18 combines with J gene TRBJ1-3; a weak D match, TRBD1 (6 bases). This clonotype originated in a woman aged 40 to 50 with acute COVID-19. The CDR3 region is CASSPGQISGNTIYF. CDR3 DNA sequence: TGTGCCAGCTCACCAGGACAGATCTCTGGAAACACCATATATTTT.